These 4 T cell receptor beta chains came from one sample sequenced in a study of T-cell reconstitution after alpha-beta-depleted transplantation in children. Preparing the TCRbeta library involved the use of unique molecular identifiers. TCRdb re-analysed the PCR reads in MiXCR, keeping a single row per CDR3 protein. The sample comprises 530,000 or so distinct CDR3 sequences, 25% to 30% of which are singletons, and less than 40% rests with the top ten. The starting material was PBMCs, obtained before TCRalphabeta/CD19-depleted stem cell transplant. The receptors here all came from a boy younger than two with Wiskott-Aldrich syndrome, due to receive a stem cell transplant.

The chain has TRBV2 and TRBJ2-7; D gene unclear. V lost 2 bases and J 6 bases, leaving 11 bases between the germline ends. Germline values: CDR1 SNHLY, CDR2 FYNNEI. This CDR3 is built from 13 residues. The CDR3 here is CASSEIKGSEQYF. CDR3 DNA sequence: TGTGCCAGCAGTGAAATCAAGGGCTCCGAGCAGTACTTC.

J is TRBJ2-1 and V is TRBV19; TRBD2 might be the D (6 bases). The V gene's germline CDR1 is LNHDA and CDR2 SQIVND (reference sequence). The CDR3 totals 15 residues. Between the trimmed V and J ends, which lost 7 bases and 8 bases, there was a span of 21 bases. The CDR3 sequence: CASKPRDGGFDEQFF. In DNA form, the CDR3 reads TGTGCCAGTAAACCTAGGGATGGAGGGTTCGATGAGCAGTTCTTC.

J is TRBJ2-3 and V is TRBV7-6, with TRBD2 matching over 7 bases. CDR1 is SGHVS, CDR2 FNYEAQ, per germline. V was clipped by 3 bases and J by 5 bases; unmatched bases: 11. The CDR3 extends over 16 amino acids. CDR3 in DNA: TGTGCCAGCAGCTTCGCCCCGGCGGGAGCGGTAGATACGCAGTATTTT. Translation gives CASSFAPAGAVDTQYF.

The chain couples TRBV5-1 to TRBJ2-6; 7 bases match TRBD1. CDR3 size: 19 residues. Germline V gene data show CDR1 as SGHRS and CDR2 as YFSETQ. With V trimmed by 4 bases and J by 0 bases, 13 bases remained unmatched. The CDR3, as DNA: TGCGCCAGCAGCCCACTTCCGACAGGGAGCCTCTCTGGGGCCAACGTCCTGACTTTC. Protein product: CASSPLPTGSLSGANVLTF.